This is a list of T cell receptor beta chains from one sample in a study of OX40 agonist ivuxolimab in advanced cancers. Only in-frame clones appear in the TCRdb table, and some are missing; sequencing was by immunoSEQ multiplex PCR. This sample yields fewer than 85,000 clones, of which around 82% are seen a single time; around 5% belongs to the top ten. Sequences were derived from CD4+ or CD8+ T cells sorted from blood, sampled in a trial of the OX40 agonist ivuxolimab. All receptors come from an adult with an advanced solid tumor such as melanoma, head and neck, liver or kidney cancer. Both conserved end residues are part of each CDR3. Fields, in order: V gene, J gene, D gene, clone size, CDR3 protein, CDR3 DNA. D genes are given only for firm matches. Some rows have no size entry. The others give once, few or many, or a class for an expanded clone.

TRBV6-5	TRBJ1-3	-	-	CASSLAGVGNTIYF	TGTGCCAGCAGTTTGGCAGGGGTAGGAAACACCATATATTTT
TRBV7-2	TRBJ2-7	-	-	CASSRTGREQYF	TGTGCCAGCAGCCGGACGGGGCGGGAGCAGTACTTC
TRBV15	TRBJ1-2	-	-	CATSRAAGAYGYTF	TGTGCCACCAGCAGAGCGGCAGGGGCCTATGGCTACACCTTC
TRBV5-1	TRBJ1-5	-	-	CASSLVGLDQPQHF	TGCGCCAGCAGCTTGGTGGGTTTAGATCAGCCCCAGCATTTT
TRBV4-3	TRBJ1-4	-	-	CASSQDTRRTDEKLFF	TGCGCCAGCAGCCAAGATACCCGAAGGACAGATGAAAAACTGTTTTTT
TRBV5-4	TRBJ2-5	-	-	CASSLGPQETQYF	TGTGCCAGCAGCTTGGGACCTCAAGAGACCCAGTACTTC
TRBV7-9	TRBJ1-4	-	-	CASSIRETNEKLFF	TGTGCCAGCAGCATCCGTGAAACTAATGAAAAACTGTTTTTT
TRBV18	TRBJ2-1	TRBD2	-	CASSPPASGYNEQFF	TGTGCCAGCTCACCACCGGCTAGCGGGTACAATGAGCAGTTCTTC
TRBV6-5	TRBJ2-5	TRBD2	once	CASSSSGGKGLKTQYF	TGTGCCAGCAGTTCTAGCGGGGGGAAAGGATTAAAGACCCAGTACTTC
TRBV28	TRBJ1-2	-	-	CASSLSGANNYGYTF	TGTGCCAGCAGTTTATCAGGGGCGAATAACTATGGCTACACCTTC
TRBV2	TRBJ2-7	TRBD2	-	CASKNPSGSWEQYF	TGTGCCAGTAAAAACCCTAGCGGGAGTTGGGAGCAGTACTTC
TRBV7-6	TRBJ2-1	TRBD1	-	CASSRRQGLRNEQFF	TGTGCCAGCAGCCGAAGACAGGGGTTACGCAATGAGCAGTTCTTC
TRBV7-8	TRBJ1-1	-	-	CASSLSGDTEAFF	TGTGCCAGCAGCTTATCGGGGGACACTGAAGCTTTCTTT
TRBV18	TRBJ2-3	-	-	CASSPDISTDTQYF	TGTGCCAGCTCACCAGACATAAGCACAGATACGCAGTATTTT
TRBV7-3	TRBJ2-3	TRBD2	-	CASSLTPGLAGGTDTQYF	TGTGCCAGCAGCTTAACGCCCGGACTAGCGGGGGGCACAGATACGCAGTATTTT
TRBV28	TRBJ2-1	TRBD2	few	CASSFPTSGSWEQFF	TGTGCCAGCAGCTTTCCCACTAGCGGGAGTTGGGAGCAGTTCTTC
TRBV28	TRBJ2-2	TRBD2	-	CAGGTSNNGELFF	TGTGCCGGAGGGACTAGCAATAACGGGGAGCTGTTTTTT
TRBV6-1	TRBJ1-4	-	-	CASSDSVVEKLFF	TGTGCCAGCAGTGATTCGGTGGTTGAAAAACTGTTTTTT
TRBV2	TRBJ2-3	-	-	CAIATGLSTDTQYF	TGTGCCATAGCGACGGGCCTTAGCACAGATACGCAGTATTTT
TRBV28	TRBJ2-3	-	-	CASRTGTLTDTQYF	TGTGCCAGCAGAACCGGGACACTCACAGATACGCAGTATTTT